This T cell receptor beta chain was retrieved from a study of T cells in Graves' hyperthyroidism and ophthalmopathy. Per the germline V gene, CDR1 is SGHKS and CDR2 is YYEKEE (reference sequence). Trimming cost V 2 bases and J 1 base, with 10 bases left between them. CDR3 size: 14 residues. Amplified TCR beta CDR3 regions derived from RNA transcripts. Using the HTBI primer set, a first-round RT-PCR was run on the TCR CDR3. TCRdb reanalysed the multiplex PCR reads using MiXCR and keeps one entry per CDR3 protein. The data show about 530,000 distinct CDR3 sequences, roughly a sixth seen once. Specimen: blood. The genes are TRBV5-5 and TRBJ2-7; D unclear. This TCR was sampled from a woman between 18 and 29 years old with Graves' ophthalmopathy. In DNA, the CDR3 is TGTGCCAGCAGCTTCGACGGAAGATCCTACGAGCAGTACTTC. Translated: CASSFDGRSYEQYF.